Below, one T cell receptor (beta chain) is given with its context. The V gene lost 8 bases and the J gene lost 5 bases, with 15 bases spanning the gap. The CDR3 is 13 residues long. Germline loops: CDR1 WNHNN, CDR2 SYGVQD (reference sequence). These data belong to a study of control samples from healthy donors and cancer patients. The repertoire was sequenced with immunoSEQ multiplex PCR; TCRdb's copy has only in-frame clones and lacks some. In the table there are about 140,000 clones, more than 90% of which are singletons. The rearrangement joins TRBV10-1 to TRBJ1-2; tentatively, D is TRBD1 (6 bases). The receptor was derived from a man aged 25-45 years in good health. The sample comprised blood. The DNA for the CDR3 is TGCGCCAGCGCCTTACGACAGGCTTATGGCTACACCTTC. This sequence encodes CASALRQAYGYTF.